Listed here are 21 T cell receptor beta chains from one sample, sequenced in a study of immune evolution from preneoplasia to lung adenocarcinoma. The repertoire was sequenced with immunoSEQ multiplex PCR; TCRdb's copy has only in-frame clones and lacks some. The table records nearly 3,000 clones, 70% to 90% of them present only once. The material sequenced was FFPE adjacent normal lung tissue. The receptors shown here come from a person aged 55-80 years with lung adenocarcinoma.

The chain is built from TRBV11-2 and TRBJ2-7; no definite D call. This CDR3 region has 15 residues. Germline CDR1 is SGHAT and CDR2 is FQNNGV. V shed 1 base and J shed 2 bases, with 12 bases lying between them. The DNA for the CDR3 is TGTGCCAGCAGCTTAGTGGCGGCAGGAGCCTACGAGCAGTACTTC. It specifies CASSLVAAGAYEQYF.

The V and J genes are TRBV5-6 and TRBJ1-5; 7 nucleotides agree with TRBD1. CDR3 length equals 18 residues. J lost 0 bases, V lost 4 bases, and 13 bases had no gene match. Germline V gene data show CDR1 as SGHDT and CDR2 as YYEEEE. DNA of the CDR3: TGTGCCAGCAGCCTATACCCAGGGACAGTTTATAGCAATCAGCCCCAGCATTTT. Its translation is CASSLYPGTVYSNQPQHF.

The chain carries TRBV7-2 and TRBJ2-7, with 9 bases identical to TRBD1. The CDR3 has 14 amino acids. Germline CDR1 SGHTA, CDR2 FQGNSA. V lost 4 bases, J lost 0 bases, and 1 base stayed unmatched. This chain's CDR3 is CASSWDRASYEQYF. Written as DNA, the CDR3 is TGTGCCAGCAGCTGGGACAGGGCCTCCTACGAGCAGTACTTC.

The gene calls are TRBV19 and TRBJ1-1, with 8 bases aligning to TRBD1. The CDR3 is made up of 19 amino acids. The junction had 17 bases not matched to a gene; V was cut back by 0 bases and J by 5 bases. From germline, CDR1 is LNHDA and CDR2 SQIVND (reference sequence). CDR3 residues: CASSIDPTGGSGLGTEAFF. DNA for the CDR3: TGTGCCAGTAGTATAGATCCAACAGGGGGTTCTGGGTTGGGAACTGAAGCTTTCTTT.

This chain joins TRBV5-1 and TRBJ2-7; D might be TRBD1 or TRBD2, each matching 5 bases. Trimming pared 4 bases from V and 3 bases from J, leaving 14 bases between. This CDR3 comprises 14 residues. Germline values: CDR1 SGHRS, CDR2 YFSETQ. CDR3 region: CASSLITGLYEQYF. The DNA for the CDR3 is TGCGCCAGCAGCCTCATCACAGGACTCTACGAGCAGTACTTC.

This clone was counted between two and nine times. The chain carries TRBV7-2 and TRBJ1-1; D unresolved. Germline V gene lookup returns CDR1 SGHTA and CDR2 FQGNSA. V lost 10 bases and J 2 bases, leaving 20 bases between the germline ends. CDR3 size: 15 residues. CDR3 residues: CATAQGWLQNTEAFF. CDR3 nucleotides: TGTGCCACCGCCCAAGGGTGGCTACAAAACACTGAAGCTTTCTTT.

V is TRBV28 and J is TRBJ2-5; TRBD1 agrees at 7 bases. The CDR3 loop spans 13 amino acids. The ends lost 8 bases at V and 1 base at J; junction bases unmatched: 4. The germline gives CDR1 MDHEN, CDR2 SYDVKM. The CDR3 nucleotides read TGTGCCAGCTCGACAGGGCTCCAAGAGACCCAGTACTTC. This sequence encodes CASSTGLQETQYF.

This rearrangement joins TRBV11-2 to TRBJ2-3; 9 nucleotides align to TRBD2. After removal of 8 bases from V and 4 bases from J, the junction contained 10 bases not matched to a gene. The germline CDR1 and CDR2 sequences are SGHAT and FQNNGV. This CDR3 spans 15 amino acids. The CDR3 loop is CASQGRGGAPDTQYF. In nucleotides, the CDR3 is TGTGCCAGCCAGGGCCGCGGGGGGGCCCCAGATACGCAGTATTTT.

V usage is TRBV6-5 and J usage is TRBJ2-1; 8 bases match TRBD1. The CDR3 contains 14 residues. Looked up from germline, CDR1 is MNHEY and CDR2 is SVGAGI. The trim removed 0 bases at V and 8 bases at J, leaving 3 bases unmatched. Here the CDR3 reads CASSYSQGGDEQFF. DNA for the CDR3: TGTGCCAGCAGTTACTCACAGGGGGGAGATGAGCAGTTCTTC.

The rearrangement links TRBV6-1 to TRBJ2-4; 10 positions agree with TRBD1. The length of the CDR3 is 12 residues. V lost 8 bases, J lost 6 bases, and 1 base stayed unmatched. CDR1 is MNHNS, CDR2 SASEGT, per germline. For the CDR3, the DNA is TGTGCCAGCCGGGACAGGGGAAACATTCAGTACTTC. Translating gives CASRDRGNIQYF.

In the case of this clone: One end of the junction does not line up with germline, which may come from a read error. The rearrangement joins TRBV14 to TRBJ2-5, with D unresolved. Per the germline V gene, CDR1 is SGHDN and CDR2 is FVKESK. The CDR3 is made up of 15 amino acids. CDR3 bases: TGTGCCAACAGCCTTGTTAAGGGAAAGCAAGAGACCCAGTACTTC. Amino acid sequence: CANSLVKGKQETQYF.

The chain carries TRBV15 and TRBJ2-2; D is uncertain. Germline V lookup: CDR1 LNHNV, CDR2 YYDKDF (reference sequence). The CDR3 length is 14 residues. V was pared by 4 bases and J by 3 bases, with 9 bases between. The CDR3 bases are TGTGCCACCAGCAATAGGCCGGACACCGGGGAGCTGTTTTTT. Translating gives CATSNRPDTGELFF.

This chain uses TRBV6-1 with TRBJ1-2, with no clear D. Germline V CDR1 and CDR2: MNHNS, SASEGT. The CDR3 runs 15 residues. V lost 6 bases and J 1 base, leaving 15 bases between the germline ends. The CDR3, as DNA: TGTGCCAGCAGGACGGATCCGGGAGATAACTATGGCTACACCTTC. Its protein is CASRTDPGDNYGYTF.

The gene calls are TRBV2 and TRBJ1-1; weak D call: TRBD1 (6 bases). Germline loops: CDR1 SNHLY, CDR2 FYNNEI. This CDR3 has 10 residues. V lost 6 bases, J lost 11 bases, and 10 bases lay in between. CDR3 nucleotide sequence: TGTGCCAGCAGCGGGGGGCGGGCTTTCTTT. This gives the protein CASSGGRAFF.

The chain recombines TRBV7-9 with TRBJ1-3; D gene uncertain. Per germline, CDR1 SEHNR and CDR2 FQNEAQ (reference sequence). V lost 4 bases, J lost 0 bases, and 10 bases lay in between. The CDR3 has 15 residues. The CDR3 coding sequence is TGTGCCAGCAGCTCCGCGGCAATCTCTGGAAACACCATATATTTT. Amino acids: CASSSAAISGNTIYF.

The chain has TRBV7-9 and TRBJ2-7; D unclear. Germline V gene data show CDR1 as SEHNR and CDR2 as FQNEAQ (reference sequence). V was cut by 7 bases and J by 7 bases, with 11 bases left in between. This CDR3 is built from 11 residues. CDR3 DNA sequence: TGTGCCAGCACCTCGCTGGGGGAGCAGTACTTC. Its protein is CASTSLGEQYF. Combining the CDR3 with reference TRBV7-9 and TRBJ2-7 gives the whole variable domain DTGVSQNPRHKITKRGQNVTFRCDPISEHNRLYWYRQTLGQGPEFLTYFQNEAQLEKSRLLSDRFSAERPKGSFSTLEIQRTEQGDSAMYLCASTSLGEQYFGPGTRLTVT.

This CDR3 reads CASSSLGGVQYF. The CDR3 bases are TGTGCCAGCAGCTCGCTCGGGGGGGTACAGTATTTT. V usage is TRBV7-8 and J usage is TRBJ2-3, with 8 bases that match TRBD2. V lost 4 bases and J lost 12; bases outside the gene matches: 6. CDR1 is SGHVS and CDR2 is FQNEAQ in the germline V gene. The CDR3 covers 12 residues.

The chain joins TRBV7-9 to TRBJ2-3; no definite D call. V lost 5 bases to trimming and J lost 6 bases, with 18 bases between them. The germline V gene encodes CDR1 SEHNR and CDR2 FQNEAQ (reference sequence). The CDR3 totals 15 residues. The CDR3: CASSPNTRTWDTQYF. In nucleotides, the CDR3 is TGTGCCAGCAGCCCAAATACGAGAACCTGGGATACGCAGTATTTT.

This chain joins TRBV9 and TRBJ1-6, with 8 positions matching TRBD1. CDR3 length: 14 amino acids. With V trimmed by 0 bases and J by 9 bases, 2 bases remained unmatched. Germline CDR1 reads SGDLS; CDR2 reads YYNGEE. Written as DNA, the CDR3 is TGTGCCAGCAGCGTAGCAGGGGGCGGTTCACCCCTCCACTTT. This sequence encodes CASSVAGGGSPLHF. The full variable domain, completed using reference TRBV9 and TRBJ1-6, is DSGVTQTPKHLITATGQRVTLRCSPRSGDLSVYWYQQSLDQGLQFLIQYYNGEERAKGNILERFSAQQFPDLHSELNLSSLELGDSALYFCASSVAGGGSPLHFGNGTRLTVT.

The chain couples TRBV6-6 to TRBJ2-6; TRBD2 is a possible D gene (6 bases). The CDR3 covers 14 residues. The V gene lost 7 bases and the J gene lost 2 bases, with 9 bases spanning the gap. Germline values: CDR1 MNHNY, CDR2 SVGAGI (reference sequence). The CDR3 spells CASTGRTGANVLTF. The CDR3 DNA reads as TGTGCCAGCACAGGGAGGACTGGGGCCAACGTCCTGACTTTC.

The CDR3, as DNA: TGCGCCAGCAGCTTGGCCATAGCACAAGAGACCCAGTACTTC. It yields the protein CASSLAIAQETQYF. The chain joins TRBV5-1 to TRBJ2-5; D gene uncertain. Germline V gene data show CDR1 as SGHRS and CDR2 as YFSETQ. Trimming took off 0 bases at V and 2 bases at J, with 8 bases between the two ends. The CDR3 is made up of 14 amino acids.